The 7 T cell receptor beta chains below were found in one sample sequenced in a study of CD8 T cells in Susac syndrome. An amount of RNA that ranged from roughly 0.45 to 1 ug was reverse transcribed with random hexamers. MiXCR was run by TCRdb on the immunoSEQ multiplex PCR reads, yielding one entry per CDR3 protein. The sample consists of some 260,000 distinct CDR3 sequences, roughly 85% of them appearing once. Sequencing input: CD8+ T cells from PBMCs. The receptor set was obtained from a human donor with multiple sclerosis.

V usage is TRBV28 and J usage is TRBJ2-1; 11 bases are a match to TRBD2. The CDR3 covers 17 residues. Germline trimming cut 3 bases from V and 5 bases from J; bases unmatched to any gene: 9. Germline V CDR1 and CDR2: MDHEN, SYDVKM. The CDR3 nucleotides are TGTGCCAGCAGTTTCCTATTAGCGGGAGGGGCTCACAATGAGCAGTTCTTC. Encoded protein: CASSFLLAGGAHNEQFF.

The chain couples TRBV2 to TRBJ2-7; weak D call: TRBD2 (6 bases). The CDR3 runs to 13 residues. V dropped 7 bases and J dropped 2 bases, with 12 bases sitting between them. The germline CDR1 and CDR2 sequences are SNHLY and FYNNEI. The CDR3 DNA follows: TGTGCCAGCAACGGGAGTCCTCCCTACGAGCAGTACTTC. This codes for CASNGSPPYEQYF.

A remark on this clonotype: The junction departs from the called germline gene at one end, perhaps through a read error. The V and J genes are TRBV4-1 and TRBJ2-2; D might be TRBD1 (5 bases). This CDR3 has 15 residues. Germline-derived CDR1 and CDR2 are MGHRA and YSYEKL. DNA of the CDR3: TGCGCCAGCAGCCAAGGCAGTAGGGGCACCGGAGAGCTGTTTTTT. This gives the protein CASSQGSRGTGELFF.

V and J are TRBV27 and TRBJ1-2, with D maybe TRBD1 (5 bases). Trimming pared 0 bases from V and 3 bases from J, leaving 8 bases between. The germline gives CDR1 MNHEY, CDR2 SMNVEV (reference sequence). This CDR3 spans 14 amino acids. The CDR3 DNA reads TGTGCCAGCAGTTTATCTTGGGACGACTATGGCTACACCTTC. Its protein product is CASSLSWDDYGYTF.

This clonotype has only a few counts. The chain links TRBV9 to TRBJ2-1; D not resolved. CDR1 and CDR2 (germline): SGDLS, YYNGEE. Between the trimmed V and J ends, which lost 0 bases and 4 bases, there was a span of 5 bases. CDR3 length: 13 residues. The CDR3 DNA reads TGTGCCAGCAGCGTAGCGGAGTACAATGAGCAGTTCTTC. Protein: CASSVAEYNEQFF.

Of note for this clonotype: One end of the junction varies from germline; a read error may be responsible. The chain links TRBV5-1 to TRBJ2-7; 13 nucleotides agree with TRBD2. CDR3 length: 13 residues. Germline CDR1 SGHRS, CDR2 YFSETQ. This CDR3 reads CTSSWGLAGQQYF. The CDR3 bases are TGCACCAGCAGCTGGGGACTAGCGGGGCAGCAGTACTTC.

This clonotype was counted once. This chain connects TRBV5-1 to TRBJ1-1; no definite D call. In germline, CDR1 is SGHRS, CDR2 YFSETQ. Trimming took off 0 bases at V and 1 base at J, with 7 bases between the two ends. The CDR3 extends over 14 amino acids. The CDR3 DNA reads TGCGCCAGCAGCTTGGTGCCGGAGAACACTGAAGCTTTCTTT. Translation gives CASSLVPENTEAFF.